This T cell receptor (beta chain) was documented in a study of blood T cell repertoires in COVID-19. At the level of the study: Whether acute or convalescent, the COVID-19 samples came from the United States, Italy and Spain. From T cells, B-cell-depleted T cells, or PBMCs came the material, which was cDNA or gDNA.

Under the authors' procedure: From reference gene primer amplification, estimates of nucleated cell counts were derived. Profiling relied on immunoSEQ multiplex PCR, and the TCRdb table lists in-frame clones only, not all of them. From that table come the V and J calls and clone size; the DNA was used to work out D and trimming. The sample consists of roughly 70,000 clones, 70% to 85% of them appearing once. Sample: peripheral blood. This TCR was sampled from a woman aged 65 to 85 with acute or convalescent COVID-19.

CDR3 amino acids: CASSLYGANTGELFF. The CDR3 region has the DNA TGTGCCAGCAGCTTATACGGGGCGAACACCGGGGAGCTGTTTTTT. This rearrangement joins TRBV5-6 to TRBJ2-2, with TRBD2 as a possible D gene (5 bases). The germline V gene encodes CDR1 SGHDT and CDR2 YYEEEE. Trimming cost V 2 bases and J 0 bases, with 8 bases left between them. The CDR3 runs 15 residues.